Following are 13 T cell receptor beta chains from one sample sequenced in a study of OX40 agonist ivuxolimab in advanced cancers. TCRdb keeps only in-frame clones here, not all; method: immunoSEQ multiplex PCR. The data show about 50,000 clones, 79% seen once. Source: CD4+ or CD8+ T cells sorted from blood, taken in a trial of the OX40 agonist ivuxolimab. The receptors originated from an adult with an advanced solid tumor such as melanoma, head and neck, liver or kidney cancer.

This chain joins TRBV6-1 and TRBJ1-5, with a tentative D call TRBD1 (5 bases). V was clipped by 1 base and J by 0 bases, with 16 bases between them. Germline lookup yields CDR1 MNHNS and CDR2 SASEGT. The CDR3 loop spans 18 amino acids. CDR3 amino acids: CASSEVGRGSYSNQPQHF. CDR3 nucleotides: TGTGCCAGCAGTGAAGTTGGAAGGGGCTCATATAGCAATCAGCCCCAGCATTTT.

Only one count was recorded for this clone. The chain employs TRBV28 and TRBJ1-1; D gene ambiguous. V shed 5 bases and J shed 6 bases, with 16 bases lying between them. Per the germline V gene, CDR1 is MDHEN and CDR2 is SYDVKM. The CDR3 is made up of 14 amino acids. The CDR3 is CASSRPERRPEAFF. As DNA, the CDR3 is TGTGCCAGCAGTCGACCCGAGAGACGCCCTGAAGCTTTCTTT.

The chain links TRBV18 to TRBJ2-1; tentatively, D is TRBD1 (5 bases). There are 15 residues in the CDR3. Germline CDR1 KGHSH, CDR2 LQKENI. The V gene lost 6 bases and the J gene lost 4 bases, with 16 bases spanning the gap. The CDR3 sequence: CASSPTDSQYNEQFF. The CDR3 DNA follows: TGTGCCAGCTCGCCTACCGACAGTCAGTACAATGAGCAGTTCTTC.

This rearrangement joins TRBV19 to TRBJ1-2, with D tentatively TRBD1 (5 bases). V lost 8 bases to trimming and J lost 8 bases, with 18 bases between them. Germline assignment: CDR1 LNHDA and CDR2 SQIVND (reference sequence). The CDR3 is made up of 13 amino acids. CDR3 nucleotide sequence: TGTGCCAGTTGGGGCCGAAGCACCAACGGCTACACCTTC. It yields the protein CASWGRSTNGYTF.

This sequence joins TRBV10-2 and TRBJ2-7; tentatively, D is TRBD1 or TRBD2 (6 bases each). Germline CDR1 reads WSHSY; CDR2 reads SAAADI. The CDR3 is 12 amino acids. V lost 4 bases and J lost 5, with 9 bases in between. The CDR3 DNA is TGCGCCAGCAGTGTCGGGGGCCACGAGCAGTACTTC. It codes for CASSVGGHEQYF.

The rearrangement joins TRBV27 to TRBJ1-5; D not resolved. Between the trimmed V and J ends, which lost 2 bases and 3 bases, there was a span of 14 bases. This CDR3 is built from 16 residues. Germline CDR1 MNHEY, CDR2 SMNVEV (reference sequence). CDR3 coding DNA: TGTGCCAGCAGTTTAAGCCCCCGCAATCCCAATCAGCCCCAGCATTTT. Protein sequence: CASSLSPRNPNQPQHF.

This clone showed up just once. The chain carries TRBV19 and TRBJ1-1; D ambiguous. The V end lost 2 bases, the J end lost 7 bases, and 11 bases lay between the germline ends. Germline assignment: CDR1 LNHDA and CDR2 SQIVND (reference sequence). The CDR3 has 13 amino acids. CDR3 in DNA: TGTGCCAGTAGTATAACCCGGGTAGGTGAAGCTTTCTTT. Translated, it gives CASSITRVGEAFF.

The CDR3 nucleotides are TGTGCCAGCAGCCCGGACGGCAGGGTGGGCTATGGCTACACCTTC. Encoded protein: CASSPDGRVGYGYTF. The chain employs TRBV5-4 and TRBJ1-2; D is possibly TRBD1 (5 bases). The CDR3 has 15 residues. With 4 bases removed from V and 4 bases from J, the gap between germline ends came to 17 bases. The V gene's germline CDR1 is SGHNT and CDR2 YYREEE (reference sequence).

This sequence joins TRBV13 and TRBJ1-6; a possible D gene is TRBD1 (6 bases). Germline CDR1 and CDR2: PRHDT and FYEKMQ (reference sequence). The CDR3 length is 14 residues. V lost 3 bases, J lost 7 bases, and 10 bases lay in between. The CDR3: CASSFSRGNSPLHF. In DNA form, the CDR3 reads TGTGCCAGCAGCTTTAGCAGGGGAAATTCACCCCTCCACTTT. Full variable domain (remainder filled in from reference TRBV13 and TRBJ1-6): AAGVIQSPRHLIKEKRETATLKCYPIPRHDTVYWYQQGPGQDPQFLISFYEKMQSDKGSIPDRFSAQQFSDYHSELNMSSLELGDSALYFCASSFSRGNSPLHFGNGTRLTVT.

The rearrangement links TRBV12-5 to TRBJ2-5; 8 nucleotides match TRBD1. In germline, CDR1 is LGHNT, CDR2 FRNRAP. V dropped 2 bases and J dropped 5; count of bases not matched to a gene: 16. This CDR3 spans 18 amino acids. The CDR3 DNA reads TGTGCTAGTGGTTTGACGACCTCTTTACAGGGGGTTGGGGAGACCCAGTACTTC. Translating it yields CASGLTTSLQGVGETQYF.

The chain is built from TRBV5-1 and TRBJ1-1; 8 bases fit TRBD1. The germline V gene encodes CDR1 SGHRS and CDR2 YFSETQ. This CDR3 has 14 amino acids. With V trimmed by 4 bases and J by 1 base, 3 bases remained unmatched. The CDR3 sequence is CASSTGQGNTEAFF. The CDR3, as DNA: TGCGCCAGCAGCACTGGACAGGGGAACACTGAAGCTTTCTTT.

The chain couples TRBV4-1 to TRBJ2-7; 10 bases match TRBD2. This CDR3 comprises 16 residues. The J segment lost 5 bases and the V segment lost 0 bases, leaving 7 bases of the junction unmatched. Germline values: CDR1 MGHRA, CDR2 YSYEKL. The CDR3 region is CASSQESLAGRDEQYF. The CDR3 DNA is TGCGCCAGCAGCCAAGAGTCACTAGCGGGAAGGGACGAGCAGTACTTC.

This clone has a single count. The chain links TRBV19 to TRBJ2-1; D not resolved. There are 14 residues in the CDR3. Germline values: CDR1 LNHDA, CDR2 SQIVND (reference sequence). Trimming cost V 2 bases and J 2 bases, with 7 bases left between them. The CDR3 coding sequence is TGTGCCAGTAGTATAAGCCCTACCTACAATGAGCAGTTCTTC. Translating it yields CASSISPTYNEQFF.